This TCR beta chain was sequenced during a study of T cell responses to AZD1222 COVID-19 vaccine. This CDR3 comprises 14 residues. CDR1 is LNHDA, CDR2 SQIVND, per germline (reference sequence). V was clipped by 1 base and J by 4 bases, with 8 bases between them. Libraries were prepared by immunoSEQ multiplex PCR; TCRdb keeps only in-frame clonotypes and omits some of them. The sample carries about 120,000 clones, 85% to 90% recorded once. Concerning this clone: Its antigen is not identified.

General study findings and limits: Among the donors, most were white British and more were female, and clonal diversity was possibly underestimated.

The chain links TRBV19 to TRBJ1-5; D perhaps matches TRBD1 (6 bases). The sequence came from an adult who received the AZD1222 COVID-19 vaccine. The sample consisted of peripheral blood, taken 28 days after the second AZD1222 dose. The CDR3 sequence: CASSIAGANQPQHF. The CDR3 coding sequence is TGTGCCAGTAGTATAGCAGGGGCAAATCAGCCCCAGCATTTT.